The T cell receptor (beta chain) under discussion was sequenced for a study of blood T cell repertoires in COVID-19. The overall study: The study drew acute and convalescent COVID-19 samples from the United States, Italy and Spain. PBMCs, B-cell-depleted T cells, or T cells were the source of the cDNA or gDNA that made up the material.

Method: immunoSEQ multiplex PCR; TCRdb's copy keeps in-frame clones and lacks some. The table lists about 260,000 clones, approximately 80% of them singletons. Germline CDR1 and CDR2: SGHNT and YYREEE (reference sequence). The CDR3 length is 13 residues. V gave up 4 bases and J gave up 6 bases; unmatched junction bases: 6. This clone was found once. Sequences were obtained from peripheral blood. The chain is built from TRBV5-4 and TRBJ2-7; 8 bases fit TRBD1. The receptor was isolated from a woman aged 80 or over with acute or convalescent COVID-19. This chain's CDR3 is CASSPDRASEQYF. CDR3 in DNA: TGTGCCAGCAGCCCGGACAGGGCCAGCGAGCAGTACTTC.